The next 12 T cell receptor beta chains were all read from a single sample in a study of vaccination and CD4 T cells after COVID-19. Cultured CD4+ T-cell DNA underwent Oncomine TCR Beta short-read sequencing. TCRdb re-called the PCR reads with MiXCR, one entry per CDR3 protein. The sample yields 10,000 to 15,000 distinct CDR3 sequences, just over 20% seen once. Antigens of these TCRs are unknown. This sample's treatment: roughly nine-day PBMC culture with coronavirus spike peptide pools or control peptides (ViraFEST assay). This specimen was CD4+ T cells from blood, cultured in vitro, taken before SARS-CoV-2 vaccination. All receptors derive from a human donor who received a COVID-19 vaccine.

This clonotype was observed a handful of times. The rearrangement uses TRBV23-1 and TRBJ1-1, with TRBD1 as a possible D gene (6 bases). TRBV23-1 is flagged as an ORF with uncertain function. V shed 1 base and J shed 3 bases, with 15 bases lying between them. The CDR3 runs to 16 residues. The CDR3 nucleotides are TGCGCCAGCAGTCAATGGGGAGGGGGAAGGGACACTGAAGCTTTCTTT. It codes for CASSQWGGGRDTEAFF.

A remark on this clonotype: The germline gene is not matched at one end of the junction; a read error may be the cause. This chain connects TRBV18 to TRBJ1-2; 9 nucleotides match TRBD1. This CDR3 has 19 residues. Germline values: CDR1 KGHSH, CDR2 LQKENI. CDR3 residues: CASSFPGTGYIGGTYGHTF. As DNA, the CDR3 is TGTGCCAGCTCATTTCCCGGGACAGGGTATATTGGAGGAACCTATGGCCACACCTTC. The whole variable domain, remainder taken from reference TRBV18 and TRBJ1-2, is NAGVMQNPRHLVRRRGQEARLRCSPMKGHSHVYWYRQLPEEGLKFMVYLQKENIIDESGMPKERFSAEFPKEGPSILRIQQVVRGDSAAYFCASSFPGTGYIGGTYGHTFGSGTRLTVV.

There are a few counts of this clonotype. The rearrangement links TRBV3-1 to TRBJ1-2; D may be TRBD1 (5 bases). The germline V gene has CDR1 LGHDT and CDR2 YNNKEL (reference sequence). There are 14 residues in the CDR3. The V gene lost 0 bases and the J gene lost 4 bases, with 9 bases spanning the gap. In DNA form, the CDR3 reads TGTGCCAGCAGCCAAGACTACACAGGCTATGGCTACACCTTC. Translated: CASSQDYTGYGYTF.

A word on this clonotype: An end of the junction differs from the germline gene, which may be a read error. The DNA for the CDR3 is TGTGACAGCAGTTTAGGCGGGGGACGCACAGATACGCAGTATTTT. Translated: CDSSLGGGRTDTQYF. This chain connects TRBV12-3 or TRBV12-4 to TRBJ2-3; 7 bases agree with TRBD2. The CDR3 has 15 amino acids.

This clonotype was seen more than once but under ten times. The chain combines TRBV20-1 with TRBJ2-3; 9 bases agree with TRBD1. The CDR3 has 15 residues. V shed 5 bases, J shed 5 bases, and the junction held 11 bases outside the gene matches. Germline values: CDR1 DFQATT, CDR2 SNEGSKA (reference sequence). CDR3 coding DNA: TGCAGTGCTTATACCGACAGGGGGGATAGAGATACGCAGTATTTT. Translation gives CSAYTDRGDRDTQYF.

J is TRBJ2-5 and V is TRBV11-3; 7 nucleotides align to TRBD1. Germline V gene sequence: CDR1 SGHNT, CDR2 YENEEA. V dropped 5 bases and J dropped 3; count of bases not matched to a gene: 3. The CDR3 is 13 residues long. The CDR3 is CASSPDREETQYF. CDR3 nucleotides: TGTGCCAGCAGCCCCGACAGGGAAGAGACCCAGTACTTC.

The genes are TRBV20-1 and TRBJ1-4; 7 positions agree with TRBD1. V lost 5 bases, J lost 4 bases, and 7 bases stayed unmatched. CDR1 is DFQATT, CDR2 SNEGSKA, per germline (reference sequence). The CDR3 loop spans 14 amino acids. CDR3 residues: CSAYSRDSNEKLFF. The CDR3 DNA reads TGCAGTGCTTACTCCCGGGACAGTAATGAAAAACTGTTTTTT.

This clonotype was seen more than once but under ten times. The chain combines TRBV7-9 with TRBJ1-3; no reliable D call. CDR3 size: 17 residues. The V and J ends lost 3 bases and 0 bases respectively, with 15 bases between them. Germline lookup yields CDR1 SEHNR and CDR2 FQNEAQ (reference sequence). CDR3 loop: CASSLGFTWDSGNTIYF. The CDR3 nucleotides read TGTGCCAGCAGCTTGGGGTTTACCTGGGACTCTGGAAACACCATATATTTT.

This clonotype was detected a few times. This chain connects TRBV24-1 to TRBJ2-1; 8 nucleotides align to TRBD1. Germline V gives CDR1 KGHDR, CDR2 SFDVKD. The CDR3 consists of 19 residues. V lost 4 bases and J lost 2; bases outside the gene matches: 15. The CDR3 coding sequence is TGTGCCACCAGTGACGCCGGGTGGGCCGGGACAGGTACCTACAATGAGCAGTTCTTC. It encodes CATSDAGWAGTGTYNEQFF.

This clonotype was observed a handful of times. The chain employs TRBV29-1 and TRBJ1-1; 8 nucleotides agree with TRBD1. Trimming cost V 5 bases and J 5 bases; bases outside gene matches: 4. From germline, CDR1 is SQVTM and CDR2 ANQGSEA. The CDR3 consists of 12 residues. CDR3 bases: TGCAGCGTTTCAGGACAGGGAACTGAAGCTTTCTTT. It codes for CSVSGQGTEAFF. The entire variable domain, with the rest obtained from reference TRBV29-1 and TRBJ1-1, is as follows: SAVISQKPSRDICQRGTSLTIQCQVDSQVTMMFWYRQQPGQSLTLIATANQGSEATYESGFVIDKFPISRPNLTFSTLTVSNMSPEDSSIYLCSVSGQGTEAFFGQGTRLTVV.

This clonotype was picked up a small number of times. The rearrangement joins TRBV11-2 to TRBJ1-6; D remains ambiguous. Germline CDR1 SGHAT, CDR2 FQNNGV. The CDR3 consists of 16 residues. Trimming shortened V by 5 bases and J by 7 bases, and 18 bases separated the two germline ends. The CDR3 spells CASSPTKVSRNSPLHF. The CDR3 coding sequence is TGTGCCAGCAGCCCGACTAAGGTGTCCCGGAATTCACCCCTCCACTTT.

This clonotype has just a few counts. CDR3 DNA sequence: TGCGCCAGCAGCTTGGAAGCAGCTACCTCCTCCTACGAGCAGTACTTC. Its protein product is CASSLEAATSSYEQYF. V and J are TRBV5-1 and TRBJ2-7; D is ambiguous. The V and J ends lost 0 bases and 0 bases respectively, with 13 bases between them. The CDR3 is 16 amino acids. Germline V gene lookup returns CDR1 SGHRS and CDR2 YFSETQ.